The 27 T cell receptor beta chains in this list originate from one sample, sequenced in a study of blood T cell repertoires in COVID-19. Method: immunoSEQ multiplex PCR; TCRdb's copy keeps in-frame clones and lacks some. The sample has about 190,000 clones, 84% seen once; the top ten hold less than 3.5%. Sequenced material: PBMCs or T cells enriched from blood (not recorded which). These TCRs come from a woman aged 25 to 39 who had been exposed to COVID-19.

The chain combines TRBV10-3 with TRBJ1-1; D unresolved. CDR1 and CDR2 from the germline V gene are ENHRY and SYGVKD. Trimming cost V 5 bases and J 5 bases, with 12 bases left between them. This CDR3 is built from 13 residues. CDR3 protein: CAISSEPGTEAFF. CDR3 DNA: TGTGCCATCAGTTCCGAACCGGGGACTGAAGCTTTCTTT.

The gene calls are TRBV27 and TRBJ1-5; no clear D. Looked up from germline, CDR1 is MNHEY and CDR2 is SMNVEV (reference sequence). This CDR3 contains 13 residues. Trimming left V 4 bases short and J 1 base short, with 5 bases between. This CDR3 reads CASSSLSNQPQHF. CDR3 DNA: TGTGCCAGCAGTTCCCTGAGCAATCAGCCCCAGCATTTT.

V usage is TRBV5-5 and J usage is TRBJ1-3; D uncertain. The CDR3 consists of 14 residues. Trimming removed 2 bases at V and 4 bases at J, with 10 bases between. Germline lookup yields CDR1 SGHKS and CDR2 YYEKEE (reference sequence). The CDR3 reads CASSLGQAGNTIYF. CDR3 in DNA: TGTGCCAGCAGCTTAGGCCAGGCGGGAAACACCATATATTTT. Supplemented by reference TRBV5-5 and TRBJ1-3, the full variable domain reads DAGVTQSPTHLIKTRGQQVTLRCSPISGHKSVSWYQQVLGQGPQFIFQYYEKEERGRGNFPDRFSARQFPNYSSELNVNALLLGDSALYLCASSLGQAGNTIYFGEGSWLTVV.

This clone showed up just once. The chain joins TRBV9 to TRBJ2-7, with 8 bases lining up with TRBD1. There are 16 residues in the CDR3. CDR1 and CDR2 (germline): SGDLS, YYNGEE. The V and J ends lost 7 bases and 4 bases, in that order; junction bases with no gene match: 16. CDR3 residues: CASSSLDRGVGYEQYF. The CDR3 DNA sequence: TGTGCCAGCTCAAGCCTCGACAGGGGCGTGGGGTACGAGCAGTACTTC.

The V and J genes are TRBV27 and TRBJ2-6, with 8 bases that match TRBD1. With 2 bases clipped from V and 0 bases from J, the junction kept 3 bases outside the gene matches. The CDR3 sequence is 17 residues long. Germline CDR1 reads MNHEY; CDR2 reads SMNVEV (reference sequence). CDR3 in DNA: TGTGCCAGCAGTTTAACAGGGGGAACCTCTGGGGCCAACGTCCTGACTTTC. The encoded protein is CASSLTGGTSGANVLTF.

V gene TRBV12-5 combines with J gene TRBJ2-5; 13 nucleotides match TRBD2. Losses at the gene ends were 1 base for V and 4 bases for J; bases not matched to a gene: 0. The CDR3 extends over 15 amino acids. Germline assignment: CDR1 LGHNT and CDR2 FRNRAP. The CDR3, as DNA: TGTGCTAGTGGTTTGGGGACTAGCGGGGGAGAGACCCAGTACTTC. Translation gives CASGLGTSGGETQYF.

This rearrangement joins TRBV5-5 to TRBJ1-2; D remains ambiguous. V lost 0 bases and J 0 bases, leaving 6 bases between the germline ends. The CDR3 runs to 14 residues. The V gene's germline CDR1 is SGHKS and CDR2 YYEKEE (reference sequence). In nucleotides, the CDR3 is TGTGCCAGCAGCTTGGCAGAAACTAACTATGGCTACACCTTC. This encodes CASSLAETNYGYTF.

In the case of this clone: Distinct nucleotide sequences in the sample also encode this CDR3. The V call is TRBV19, the J call TRBJ1-1, with D maybe TRBD1 (6 bases). CDR1 LNHDA and CDR2 SQIVND come from the germline V gene (reference sequence). This CDR3 comprises 12 residues. V shed 8 bases and J shed 3 bases, with 10 bases lying between them. The CDR3 is CASGEGDTEAFF. As DNA, the CDR3 is TGTGCCAGTGGGGAGGGGGACACTGAAGCTTTCTTT.

The chain couples TRBV2 to TRBJ1-6, with D possibly matching TRBD1 (5 bases). V was clipped by 5 bases and J by 9 bases, with 17 bases between them. Germline V gene data show CDR1 as SNHLY and CDR2 as FYNNEI. The CDR3 extends over 15 amino acids. In DNA, the CDR3 is TGTGCCAGCAGTCCAAACAGGCCCCGAGGTTCACCCCTCCACTTT. As protein: CASSPNRPRGSPLHF.

The sample holds one count of this clone. The chain is built from TRBV6-5 and TRBJ1-2, with a possible D match to TRBD1 (6 bases). CDR1 and CDR2 from the germline V gene are MNHEY and SVGAGI. The CDR3 totals 12 residues. The V end lost 5 bases, the J end lost 5 bases, and 9 bases lay between the germline ends. The CDR3 bases are TGTGCCAGCAGTAGGACAGATTATGGCTACACCTTC. It codes for CASSRTDYGYTF.

The chain employs TRBV7-9 and TRBJ2-7, with D unresolved. In germline, CDR1 is SEHNR, CDR2 FQNEAQ (reference sequence). V lost 5 bases to trimming and J lost 0 bases, with 17 bases between them. The CDR3 contains 16 residues. The CDR3 is CASSTESGSYSYEQYF. CDR3 nucleotide sequence: TGTGCCAGCAGCACCGAATCAGGAAGTTACTCCTACGAGCAGTACTTC. Complete variable domain (other parts from reference TRBV7-9 and TRBJ2-7): DTGVSQNPRHKITKRGQNVTFRCDPISEHNRLYWYRQTLGQGPEFLTYFQNEAQLEKSRLLSDRFSAERPKGSFSTLEIQRTEQGDSAMYLCASSTESGSYSYEQYFGPGTRLTVT.

CDR3 sequence (DNA): TGTGCCAGCAGCCCTAGTAAGGCCCAGAATAACACTGAAGCTTTCTTT. It specifies CASSPSKAQNNTEAFF. The rearrangement joins TRBV11-2 to TRBJ1-1; D gene uncertain. V was clipped by 5 bases and J by 2 bases, with 18 bases between them. The CDR3 is 16 amino acids. In germline, CDR1 is SGHAT, CDR2 FQNNGV.

V usage is TRBV27 and J usage is TRBJ2-3; a weak D match, TRBD1 (5 bases). Germline CDR1 reads MNHEY; CDR2 reads SMNVEV (reference sequence). Trimming removed 3 bases at V and 4 bases at J, with 8 bases between. The CDR3 is 13 amino acids. CDR3 loop: CASSFRGADTQYF. DNA of the CDR3: TGTGCCAGCAGTTTTAGGGGTGCAGATACGCAGTATTTT.

This clone was recorded once. The junction shows a germline mismatch at one end, possibly a read error. V and J are TRBV2 and TRBJ1-2, with 9 bases fitting TRBD1. The CDR3 sequence is 13 residues long. Germline assignment: CDR1 SNHLY and CDR2 FYNNEI. CDR3 in amino acids: CASSPQDRGSQNF. The CDR3 region has the DNA TGTGCCAGCAGTCCCCAGGACAGGGGCAGTCAGAACTTC.

This clone occurred once. The chain has TRBV7-9 and TRBJ1-5; no clear D. This CDR3 has 17 residues. The V and J ends lost 2 bases and 0 bases respectively, with 14 bases between them. The V gene's germline CDR1 is SEHNR and CDR2 FQNEAQ (reference sequence). Here the CDR3 DNA reads TGTGCCAGCAGCTTATTCCCCCCGGAGTATAGCAATCAGCCCCAGCATTTT. Translation gives CASSLFPPEYSNQPQHF.

CDR3 sequence: CATTDIGGTGELFF. As DNA, the CDR3 is TGCGCCACCACCGATATAGGAGGAACCGGGGAGCTGTTTTTT. This chain uses TRBV5-1 with TRBJ2-2; D perhaps matches TRBD2 (5 bases). Trimming took 9 bases from V and 5 from J, leaving 17 bases between them. CDR1 is SGHRS, CDR2 YFSETQ, per germline. This CDR3 has 14 residues.

This clone was observed once. This sample also contains other DNA sequences that code for the same CDR3. The rearrangement uses TRBV19 and TRBJ1-1; tentative D call: TRBD1 (6 bases). The ends were cut back, 3 bases at V and 0 bases at J, with 8 bases in the middle. The V gene's germline CDR1 is LNHDA and CDR2 SQIVND (reference sequence). The CDR3 sequence is 14 residues long. CDR3 in DNA: TGTGCCAGTAGTATTACAGGGATGAACACTGAAGCTTTCTTT. It codes for CASSITGMNTEAFF.

V and J are TRBV6-4 and TRBJ1-2, with TRBD1 as a possible D gene (6 bases). V was pared by 2 bases and J by 7 bases, with 8 bases between. The CDR3 runs to 12 residues. Germline-derived CDR1 and CDR2 are MRHNA and SNTAGT. CDR3 in DNA: TGTGCCAGCAGTGACACAGGGACTGGCTACACCTTC. Its translation: CASSDTGTGYTF.

This chain joins TRBV9 and TRBJ1-2; D is undetermined. Looked up from germline, CDR1 is SGDLS and CDR2 is YYNGEE. The CDR3 consists of 13 residues. V lost 0 bases and J 0 bases, leaving 3 bases between the germline ends. The DNA of the CDR3 is TGTGCCAGCAGCGTAGACTCTAACTATGGCTACACCTTC. As protein: CASSVDSNYGYTF.

The chain has TRBV7-9 and TRBJ2-5, with D perhaps matching TRBD2 (5 bases). The CDR3 sequence is 13 residues long. Germline V CDR1 and CDR2: SEHNR, FQNEAQ (reference sequence). V lost 1 base and J lost 3, with 6 bases in between. CDR3 protein: CASSLGLKETQYF. The CDR3 DNA reads as TGTGCCAGCAGCTTAGGACTAAAAGAGACCCAGTACTTC.

About this clone: A junction boundary mismatches the germline segment, possibly from a read error. This chain links TRBV20-1 with TRBJ1-2, with D maybe TRBD1 (5 bases). This CDR3 spans 8 amino acids. In germline, CDR1 is DFQATT, CDR2 SNEGSKA (reference sequence). The DNA for the CDR3 is TGCAGTGCCGGGGACTTGAGCTTC. Protein product: CSAGDLSF.

This chain connects TRBV19 to TRBJ1-2; 9 bases fit TRBD1. The length of the CDR3 is 14 residues. The germline gives CDR1 LNHDA, CDR2 SQIVND (reference sequence). With 8 bases clipped from V and 4 bases from J, the junction kept 8 bases outside the gene matches. This chain's CDR3 is CASGVGDRVYGYTF. CDR3 DNA: TGTGCCAGTGGGGTTGGGGACAGGGTCTATGGCTACACCTTC. Filled out from reference TRBV19 and TRBJ1-2, the complete variable domain reads DGGITQSPKYLFRKEGQNVTLSCEQNLNHDAMYWYRQDPGQGLRLIYYSQIVNDFQKGDIAEGYSVSREKKESFPLTVTSAQKNPTAFYLCASGVGDRVYGYTFGSGTRLTVV.

V gene TRBV19 combines with J gene TRBJ2-2; D unresolved. The CDR3 contains 12 residues. The germline V gene has CDR1 LNHDA and CDR2 SQIVND (reference sequence). V lost 6 bases and J 5 bases, leaving 7 bases between the germline ends. The CDR3 sequence: CASSQATGELFF. CDR3 in DNA: TGTGCCAGTAGCCAAGCAACCGGGGAGCTGTTTTTT.

The V and J genes are TRBV11-2 and TRBJ1-5; possible D gene TRBD1, 5 bases. The CDR3 consists of 14 residues. Per the germline V gene, CDR1 is SGHAT and CDR2 is FQNNGV. V dropped 1 base and J dropped 4 bases, with 8 bases sitting between them. CDR3 bases: TGTGCCAGCAGCTTAGGCGGGGGAAATCAGCCCCAGCATTTT. Its protein product is CASSLGGGNQPQHF.

In its sample, this clone was seen once. The chain is built from TRBV12-3 or TRBV12-4 and TRBJ2-7; 7 bases fit TRBD1. After removal of 5 bases from V and 2 bases from J, the junction contained 3 bases not matched to a gene. The CDR3 spans 13 residues. In nucleotides, the CDR3 is TGTGCCAGCAGTACCCAGGGGGCCTACGAGCAGTACTTC. This codes for CASSTQGAYEQYF.

This chain uses TRBV4-1 with TRBJ2-7; TRBD1 matches 8 bases. Losses at the gene ends were 0 bases for V and 4 bases for J; bases not matched to a gene: 5. The CDR3 totals 15 residues. From germline, CDR1 is MGHRA and CDR2 YSYEKL. The CDR3 bases are TGCGCCAGCAGCCAAGAGGACAGGGCGACTTACGAGCAGTACTTC. Amino acid sequence: CASSQEDRATYEQYF.

This clone was observed a handful of times. This chain uses TRBV5-1 with TRBJ1-6; D is uncertain. The CDR3 totals 14 residues. V gave up 4 bases and J gave up 9 bases, with 14 bases separating them. CDR1 is SGHRS, CDR2 YFSETQ, per germline. This chain's CDR3 is CASSPPGSGSPLHF. The DNA for the CDR3 is TGCGCCAGCAGCCCCCCTGGGAGTGGTTCACCCCTCCACTTT.